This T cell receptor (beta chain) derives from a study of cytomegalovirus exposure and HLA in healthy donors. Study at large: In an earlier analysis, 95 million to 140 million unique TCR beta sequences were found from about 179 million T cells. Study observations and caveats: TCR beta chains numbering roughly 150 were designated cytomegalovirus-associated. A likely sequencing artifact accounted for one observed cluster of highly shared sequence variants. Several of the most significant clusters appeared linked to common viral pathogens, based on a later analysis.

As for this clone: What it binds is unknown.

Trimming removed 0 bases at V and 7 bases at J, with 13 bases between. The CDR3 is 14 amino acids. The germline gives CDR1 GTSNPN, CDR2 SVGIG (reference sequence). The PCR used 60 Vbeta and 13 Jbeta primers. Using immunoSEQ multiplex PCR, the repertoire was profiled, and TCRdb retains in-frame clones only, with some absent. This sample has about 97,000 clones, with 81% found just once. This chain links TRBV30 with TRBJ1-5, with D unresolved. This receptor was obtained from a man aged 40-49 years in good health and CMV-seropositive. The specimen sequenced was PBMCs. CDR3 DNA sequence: TGTGCCTGGAGTGTACGAGGAGGGTTGCAGCCCCAGCATTTT. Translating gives CAWSVRGGLQPQHF.